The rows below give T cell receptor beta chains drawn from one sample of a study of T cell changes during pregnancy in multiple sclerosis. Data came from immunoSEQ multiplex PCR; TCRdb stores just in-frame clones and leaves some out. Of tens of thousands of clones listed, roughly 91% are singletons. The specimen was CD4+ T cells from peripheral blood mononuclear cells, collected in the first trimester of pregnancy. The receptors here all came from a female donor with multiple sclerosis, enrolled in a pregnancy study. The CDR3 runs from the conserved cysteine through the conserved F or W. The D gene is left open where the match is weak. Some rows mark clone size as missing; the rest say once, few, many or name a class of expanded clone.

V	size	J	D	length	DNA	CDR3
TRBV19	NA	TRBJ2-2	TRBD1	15	TGTGCCAGTAGTAAGAACAGGGGGAACACCGGGGAGCTGTTTTTT	CASSKNRGNTGELFF
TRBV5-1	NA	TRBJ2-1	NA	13	TGCGCCAGCAGCTTGTGGCTAGCATACGAGCAGTTCTTC	CASSLWLAYEQFF
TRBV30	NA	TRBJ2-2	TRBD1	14	TGTGCCTTGGGACAGGGGGCTCGGGCGGCGGAGCTGTTTTTT	CALGQGARAAELFF
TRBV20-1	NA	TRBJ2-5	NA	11	TGCAGTGTTACAAGGGGGGAGACCCAGTACTTC	CSVTRGETQYF
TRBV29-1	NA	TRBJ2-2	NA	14	TGCAGCGTGGGGACATCCCTGAACACCGGGGAGCTGTTTTTT	CSVGTSLNTGELFF
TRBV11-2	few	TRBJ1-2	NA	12	TGTGCCAGCAGCTTAGATCAGAGGAGCTACACCTTC	CASSLDQRSYTF
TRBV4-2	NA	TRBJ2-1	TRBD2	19	TGTGCCAGCAGCGAAGGGGCCACTAGCGGGAGGGCCCGCAACAATGAGCAGTTCTTC	CASSEGATSGRARNNEQFF
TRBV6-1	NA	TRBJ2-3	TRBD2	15	TGTGCCAGCAGTGTTTCTAGCGGGAGGGGGGATACGCAGTATTTT	CASSVSSGRGDTQYF
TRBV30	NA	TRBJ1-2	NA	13	TGTGCCTGTACAGGGCGCGGTGACTATGGCTACACCTTC	CACTGRGDYGYTF
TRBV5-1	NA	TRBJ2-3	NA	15	TGCGCCAGCAGCTTGCGAGGGATATCGACAGATACGCAGTATTTT	CASSLRGISTDTQYF
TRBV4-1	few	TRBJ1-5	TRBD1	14	TGCGCCAGCAGCCTAGGACAGGCCAATCAGCCCCAGCATTTT	CASSLGQANQPQHF
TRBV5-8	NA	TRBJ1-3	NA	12	TGTGCCAGCAGCTTGGCGGTGAACACCATATATTTT	CASSLAVNTIYF
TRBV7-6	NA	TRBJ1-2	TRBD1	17	TGTGCCAGCAGCCCCCAGGGCGGACAGGGGGGGCTCTATGGCTACACCTTC	CASSPQGGQGGLYGYTF
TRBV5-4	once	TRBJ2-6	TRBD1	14	TGTGCCAGCAGCTTGGTTACAGGGGGTCAAGTCCTGACTTTC	CASSLVTGGQVLTF
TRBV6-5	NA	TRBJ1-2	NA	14	TGTGCCAGCAGTCGAGGGAACCCTAACTATGGCTACACCTTC	CASSRGNPNYGYTF
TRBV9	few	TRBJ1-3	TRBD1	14	TGTGCCAGCAGCTCGGGACAGGCGGGGGACACCATATATTTT	CASSSGQAGDTIYF
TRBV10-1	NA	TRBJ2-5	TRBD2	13	TGCGCCAGTAGTACCGGGACTAGGGGGACCCAGTACTTC	CASSTGTRGTQYF
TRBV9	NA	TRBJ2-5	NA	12	TGTGCCAGCAGCCAACACGAAGAGACCCAGTACTTC	CASSQHEETQYF
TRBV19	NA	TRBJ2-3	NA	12	TGTGCCAGTAGATCCGGGGGAGATACGCAGTATTTT	CASRSGGDTQYF
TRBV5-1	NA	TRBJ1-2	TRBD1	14	TGCGCCAGCAGGTTCACGGGACAGGGGTCTGGCTACACCTTC	CASRFTGQGSGYTF
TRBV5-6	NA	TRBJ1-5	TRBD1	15	TGTGCCAGCAGCCCAGACAGGGGGCGCAGGCAGCCCCAGCATTTT	CASSPDRGRRQPQHF
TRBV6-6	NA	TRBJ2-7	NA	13	TGTGCCAGCACATCTGGCAGGGTAACTGAGCAGTACTTC	CASTSGRVTEQYF
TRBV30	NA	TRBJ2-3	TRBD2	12	TGTGCCTGGACTAGCGGTTCCTATACGCAGTATTTT	CAWTSGSYTQYF
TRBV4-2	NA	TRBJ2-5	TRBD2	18	TGTGCCAGCAGCCAAGAGGGGGGGGGACTAGAGGTTGCGGGGACCCAGTACTTC	CASSQEGGGLEVAGTQYF
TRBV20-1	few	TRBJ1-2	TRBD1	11	TGCAGTGCTAGGCAGGGGGAAGGCTACACCTTC	CSARQGEGYTF
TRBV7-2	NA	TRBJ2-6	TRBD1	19	TGTGCCAGCAGCTTAGCGTCGGGGACAGGTGCCTCTGGGGCCAACGTCCTGACTTTC	CASSLASGTGASGANVLTF
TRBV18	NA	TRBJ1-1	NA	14	TGTGCCAGCTCACCTGGGAGGGTGAACACTGAAGCTTTCTTT	CASSPGRVNTEAFF
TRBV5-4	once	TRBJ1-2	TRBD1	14	TGTGCCAACCATAACCCGGGACAGGGCTATGGCTACACCTTC	CANHNPGQGYGYTF
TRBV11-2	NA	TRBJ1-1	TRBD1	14	TGTGCCAGCAGACGGACAGGGAGGAACACTGAAGCTTTCTTT	CASRRTGRNTEAFF
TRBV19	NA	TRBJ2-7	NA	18	TGTGCCAGTAGTATGACGGTCGGGATATCGAGGCAATCCTACGAGCAGTACTTC	CASSMTVGISRQSYEQYF
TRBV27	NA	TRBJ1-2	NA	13	TGTGCCAGCAGTTTTCGACAGAACTATGGCTACACCTTC	CASSFRQNYGYTF